The source of this T cell receptor (beta chain) is a study of Graves' ophthalmopathy and Graves' hyperthyroidism (dated by TCRdb to about 2018). As for the study more broadly: Peripheral blood samples were taken at the time of initial diagnosis, before any treatment was given. To explore V-J signatures distinguishing ophthalmopathy from hyperthyroidism, a discovery set of around 97 patients (roughly 45 ophthalmopathy, some 57 stable hyperthyroidism) was enrolled. T-cell repertoires of thyroid tissue and blood were compared in several hyperthyroidism patients. Once sampling was done, hyperthyroidism patients were given methimazole at a starting dose of 30 mg daily, while ophthalmopathy patients were given high-dose intravenous methylprednisolone. In total, around 130 blood samples were TCR-sequenced: under 45 ophthalmopathy, some 72 hyperthyroidism and approximately 17 hyperthyroidism-to-ophthalmopathy patients. An independent validation cohort comprised 18 hyperthyroidism patients and roughly 15 patients who later progressed from hyperthyroidism to ophthalmopathy. TCR beta repertoire signatures were used to distinguish Graves' ophthalmopathy from Graves' hyperthyroidism and to predict progression to ophthalmopathy.

Patients with ophthalmopathy had moderately to severely active disease, with a Clinical Activity Score of 3 or more, a NOSPECS grade of 4 or more, and a disease duration of less than 3 months. Patients with other autoimmune diseases, uncontrolled infections, pregnancy or lactation were excluded from the study. Diagnosis relied on clinical symptoms, serum thyroxine, TRAb, thyroid ultrasound and orbital computed tomography. Using Ficoll-Paque density gradient centrifugation, PBMCs were isolated from 10 ml of fresh peripheral blood. Total RNA was extracted using Trizol reagent, and RNA quality was checked on an Agilent 2100 Bioanalyzer. CDR1 and CDR2 are read off the germline V gene (reference sequence) as DFQATT and SNEGSKA. From cysteine to phenylalanine, the CDR3 is 17 amino acids long. The retained sequence is limited to the CDR3, 51 bases, with the frame set at the first base. The V and J ends are trimmed by 4 bases and 1 base, leaving 17 bases between them.

Worth noting for this clonotype: Its specific antigen is unknown. Base quality data are lacking; no much larger clone is found one base away.

What the authors observed across the whole study: In validation, the model predicted ophthalmopathy progression with about 70% sensitivity and 72.22% specificity; 12 predicted patients were CT-confirmed with GO in a median of around 6.5 months. Sample size was not predetermined statistically, and investigators were not blinded to group allocation. Most expanded thyroid clonotypes with a frequency above 0.001 also appeared in blood, which suggests that blood repertoires may reflect the immune response in the thyroid. In cross-validation, the 13-signature model distinguished ophthalmopathy from stable hyperthyroidism with about 88% sensitivity and just under 84% specificity, and in the test set the corresponding values were roughly 78% and 74%.

For repertoire sequencing, the TCR beta CDR3 regions were amplified from RNA transcripts. A first-round RT-PCR used HTBI primers with the Qiagen OneStep RT-PCR kit, followed by a second-round multiplex PCR, size selection and purification. Libraries were sequenced on an Illumina HiSeq2000 using paired-end 100 bp reads. Processing in the source paper ran as follows. SOAPnuke was used to process the reads, removing any read that contained adapters or uncalled bases, had a mean Phred below 15, or lacked an exact match to the constant primer or identifier. High-quality paired reads were merged with COPE v1.2.5. Each unique nucleotide sequence was defined as a clonotype, and clonotypes were aligned to IMGT TRB V, D and J references with MiTCR v1.1. Only V-J combinations with frequency above 0.0001 were analysed, covering more than 99% of repertoires. A TCR clonal expansion and chaos score per V-J combination was defined as the ratio of F50 clonal expansion to chaos observed in the TCRdist matrix. Welch's t-statistics and random forest were used to narrow the features down to about twelve V-J combinations, which were then fed into a naive Bayes classifier. Thyroid-blood repertoire similarity was quantified with the Morisita-Horn index. The public reads were run again by TCRdb, first through fastp at Q25 and then through MiXCR, and only productive beta chains were kept. Rows with one shared CDR3 protein collapse into an entry with the most common genes and DNA. TCRdb's processing, not the authors' own work, is the source of the V and J calls. The sample table records 650,000 to 900,000 distinct CDR3 sequences; roughly two fifths of these occur just once. The ten biggest clones cover around 40% of the sample.

The source material was peripheral blood. This TCR derives from an adult man with Graves' ophthalmopathy. The sequence is built from TRBV20-1 and TRBJ2-6; the D gene is perhaps TRBD1, on 6 matching bases. CDR3 protein: CSAKDSTKISGANVLTF. The base sequence is TGCAGTGCTAAGGACAGCACAAAGATATCTGGGGCCAACGTCCTGACTTTC.